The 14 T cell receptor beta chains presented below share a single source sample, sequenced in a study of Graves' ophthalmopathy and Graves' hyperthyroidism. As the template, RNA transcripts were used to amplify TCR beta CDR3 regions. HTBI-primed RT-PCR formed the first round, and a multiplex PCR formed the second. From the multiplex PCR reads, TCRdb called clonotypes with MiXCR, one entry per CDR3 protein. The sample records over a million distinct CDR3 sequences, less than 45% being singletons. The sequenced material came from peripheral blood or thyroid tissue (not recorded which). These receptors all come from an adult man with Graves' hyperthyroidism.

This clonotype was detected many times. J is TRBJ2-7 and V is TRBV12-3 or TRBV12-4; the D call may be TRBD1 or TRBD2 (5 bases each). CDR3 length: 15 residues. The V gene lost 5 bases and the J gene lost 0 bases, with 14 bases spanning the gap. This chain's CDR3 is CASSPPGRSSYEQYF. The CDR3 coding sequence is TGTGCCAGCAGTCCGCCGGGACGGAGCTCCTACGAGCAGTACTTC.

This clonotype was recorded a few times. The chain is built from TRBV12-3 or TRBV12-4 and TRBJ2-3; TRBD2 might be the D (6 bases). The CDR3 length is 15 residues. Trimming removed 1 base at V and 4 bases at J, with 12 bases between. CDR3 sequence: CASSLEGGVSDTQYF. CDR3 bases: TGTGCCAGCAGTTTAGAGGGCGGGGTCTCAGATACGCAGTATTTT.

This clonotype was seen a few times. In DNA form, the CDR3 reads TGTGCCAGCAGTCCCCCAGGGAATCTGGTGTCTTACACTGAAGCTTTCTTT. Residues: CASSPPGNLVSYTEAFF. This chain connects TRBV28 to TRBJ1-1, with a weak D call TRBD1 (5 bases). Trimming removed 5 bases from V and 3 bases from J, with 22 bases in between. CDR3 length: 17 residues. Germline CDR1 is MDHEN and CDR2 is SYDVKM.

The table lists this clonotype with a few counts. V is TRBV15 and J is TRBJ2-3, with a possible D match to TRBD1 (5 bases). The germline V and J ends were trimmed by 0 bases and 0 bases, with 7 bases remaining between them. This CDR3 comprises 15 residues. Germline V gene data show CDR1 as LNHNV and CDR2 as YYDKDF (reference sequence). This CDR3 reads CATSRDPGSTDTQYF. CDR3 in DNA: TGTGCCACCAGCAGAGATCCAGGGAGCACAGATACGCAGTATTTT.

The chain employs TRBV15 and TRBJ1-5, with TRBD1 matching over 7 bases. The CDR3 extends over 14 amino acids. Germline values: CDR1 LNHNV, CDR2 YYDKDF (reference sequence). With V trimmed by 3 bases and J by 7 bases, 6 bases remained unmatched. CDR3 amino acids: CATSSETGFQPQHF. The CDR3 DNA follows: TGTGCCACCAGCAGTGAGACAGGGTTCCAGCCCCAGCATTTT. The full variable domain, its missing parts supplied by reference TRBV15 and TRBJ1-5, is DAMVIQNPRYQVTQFGKPVTLSCSQTLNHNVMYWYQQKSSQAPKLLFHYYDKDFNNEADTPDNFQSRRPNTSFCFLDIRSPGLGDTAMYLCATSSETGFQPQHFGDGTRLSIL.

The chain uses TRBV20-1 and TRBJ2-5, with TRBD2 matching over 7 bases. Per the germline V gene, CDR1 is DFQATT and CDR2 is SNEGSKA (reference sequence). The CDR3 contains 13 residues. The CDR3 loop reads CSVRVRGEETQYF. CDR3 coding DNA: TGCAGCGTAAGGGTACGGGGGGAGGAGACCCAGTACTTC.

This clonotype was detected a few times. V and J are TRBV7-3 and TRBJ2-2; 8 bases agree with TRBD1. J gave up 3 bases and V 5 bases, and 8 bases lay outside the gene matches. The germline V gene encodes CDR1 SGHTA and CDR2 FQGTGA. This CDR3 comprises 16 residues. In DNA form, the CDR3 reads TGTGCCAGCAGCAAGTCAGGGGGCAGGGACACCGGGGAGCTGTTTTTT. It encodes CASSKSGGRDTGELFF.

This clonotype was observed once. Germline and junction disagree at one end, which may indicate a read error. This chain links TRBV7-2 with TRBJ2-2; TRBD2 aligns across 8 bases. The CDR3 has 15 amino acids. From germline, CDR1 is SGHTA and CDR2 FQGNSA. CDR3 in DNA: TGTGCCGGCAGCTTAGAGGCTAGCGGGACCGGGGAGCTGTTTTTT. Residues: CAGSLEASGTGELFF.

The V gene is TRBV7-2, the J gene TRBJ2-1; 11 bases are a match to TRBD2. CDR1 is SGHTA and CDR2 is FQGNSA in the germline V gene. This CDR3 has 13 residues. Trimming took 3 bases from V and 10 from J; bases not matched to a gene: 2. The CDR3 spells CASSLGLAAEQFF. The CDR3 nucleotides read TGTGCCAGCAGCTTGGGACTAGCGGCGGAGCAGTTCTTC.

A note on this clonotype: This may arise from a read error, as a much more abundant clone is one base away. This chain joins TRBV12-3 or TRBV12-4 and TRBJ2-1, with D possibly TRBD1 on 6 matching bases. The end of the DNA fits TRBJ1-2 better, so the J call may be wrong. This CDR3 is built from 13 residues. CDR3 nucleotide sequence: TGTGCCAGCAGGGAAACTCGGGGGGCAGGCTACACCTTC. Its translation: CASRETRGAGYTF.

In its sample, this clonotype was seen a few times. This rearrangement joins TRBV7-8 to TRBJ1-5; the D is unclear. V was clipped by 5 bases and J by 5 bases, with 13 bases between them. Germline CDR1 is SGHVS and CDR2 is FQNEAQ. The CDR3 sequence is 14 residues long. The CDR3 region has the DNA TGTGCCAGCAGCCAGGCCACCCTCGATCAGCCCCAGCATTTT. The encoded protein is CASSQATLDQPQHF.

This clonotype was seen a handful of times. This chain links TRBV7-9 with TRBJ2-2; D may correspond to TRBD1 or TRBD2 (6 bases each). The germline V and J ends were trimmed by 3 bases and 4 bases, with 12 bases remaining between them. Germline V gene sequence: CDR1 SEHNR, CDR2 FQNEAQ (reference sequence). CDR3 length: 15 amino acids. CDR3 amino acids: CASSFTGGSTGELFF. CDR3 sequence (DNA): TGTGCCAGCAGCTTCACCGGGGGCAGCACCGGGGAGCTGTTTTTT.

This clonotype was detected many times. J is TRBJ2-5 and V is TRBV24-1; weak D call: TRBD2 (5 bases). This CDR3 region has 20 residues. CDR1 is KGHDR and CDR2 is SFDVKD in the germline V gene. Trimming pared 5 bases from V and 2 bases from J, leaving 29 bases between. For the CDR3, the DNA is TGTGCCACCAGTGTGGGCGGGCGACCTGAAGAAGGTCTTTTGCAAGAGACCCAGTACTTC. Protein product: CATSVGGRPEEGLLQETQYF.

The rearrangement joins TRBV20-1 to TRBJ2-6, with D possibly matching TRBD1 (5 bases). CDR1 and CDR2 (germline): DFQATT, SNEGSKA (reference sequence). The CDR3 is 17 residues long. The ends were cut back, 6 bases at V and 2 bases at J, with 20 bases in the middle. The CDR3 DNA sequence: TGCAGTGCCCTTGGGGCTCAGGGATCCCCTGGGGCCAACGTCCTGACTTTC. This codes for CSALGAQGSPGANVLTF.